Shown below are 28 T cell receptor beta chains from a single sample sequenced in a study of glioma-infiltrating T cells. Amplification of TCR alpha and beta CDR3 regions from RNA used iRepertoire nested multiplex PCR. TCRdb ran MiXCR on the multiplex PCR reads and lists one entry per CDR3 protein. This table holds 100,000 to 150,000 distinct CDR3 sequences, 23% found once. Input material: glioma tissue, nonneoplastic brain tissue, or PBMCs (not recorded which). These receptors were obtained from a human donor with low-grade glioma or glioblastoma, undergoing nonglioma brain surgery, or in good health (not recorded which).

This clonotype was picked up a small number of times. This CDR3 reads CSVLSVENNEKLFF. CDR3 coding DNA: TGCAGCGTTTTATCGGTCGAGAATAATGAAAAACTGTTTTTT. The chain carries TRBV29-1 and TRBJ1-4; D unresolved. The CDR3 contains 14 residues. Between the trimmed V and J ends, which lost 5 bases and 4 bases, there was a span of 14 bases. CDR1 and CDR2 (germline): SQVTM, ANQGSEA.

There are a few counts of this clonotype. For the CDR3, the DNA is TGTGCCAGCTCACCCTTACTAGACTCCTACAATGAGCAGTTCTTC. Translation: CASSPLLDSYNEQFF. The chain joins TRBV18 to TRBJ2-1; TRBD2 might be the D (5 bases). Trimming left V 3 bases short and J 0 bases short, with 9 bases between. The CDR3 sequence is 15 residues long. Germline CDR1 and CDR2: KGHSH and LQKENI.

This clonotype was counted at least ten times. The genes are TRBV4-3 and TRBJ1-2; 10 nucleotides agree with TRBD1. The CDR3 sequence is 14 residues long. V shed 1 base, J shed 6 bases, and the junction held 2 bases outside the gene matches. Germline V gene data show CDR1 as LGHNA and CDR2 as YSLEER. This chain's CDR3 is CASSQGDRGHGYTF. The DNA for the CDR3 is TGCGCCAGCAGCCAAGGGGACAGGGGCCATGGCTACACCTTC.

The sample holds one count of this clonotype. The CDR3 DNA reads as TGCGCCAGCAGCTTGACACAGGGGGTCGGGTACAATGAGCAGTTCTTC. It is translated as CASSLTQGVGYNEQFF. The chain is built from TRBV5-1 and TRBJ2-1, with 8 bases fitting TRBD1. The CDR3 spans 16 residues. The germline V gene has CDR1 SGHRS and CDR2 YFSETQ. V trimming: 1 base; J trimming: 4 bases; junction bases outside the gene matches: 7.

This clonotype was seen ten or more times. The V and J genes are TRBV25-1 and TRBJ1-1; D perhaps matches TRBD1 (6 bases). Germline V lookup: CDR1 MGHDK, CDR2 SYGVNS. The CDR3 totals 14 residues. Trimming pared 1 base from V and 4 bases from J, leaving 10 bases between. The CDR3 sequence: CASSESGVITEAFF. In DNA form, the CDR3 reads TGTGCCAGCAGTGAATCAGGGGTAATCACTGAAGCTTTCTTT. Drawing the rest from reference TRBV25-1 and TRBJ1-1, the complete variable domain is EADIYQTPRYLVIGTGKKITLECSQTMGHDKMYWYQQDPGMELHLIHYSYGVNSTEKGDLSSESTVSRIRTEHFPLTLESARPSHTSQYLCASSESGVITEAFFGQGTRLTVV.

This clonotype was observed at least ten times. CDR3 in amino acids: CASSLVTGQGTDTQYF. Here the CDR3 DNA reads TGTGCCAGCAGCTTAGTTACGGGACAGGGCACAGATACGCAGTATTTT. The V and J genes are TRBV7-2 and TRBJ2-3; 8 nucleotides agree with TRBD1. The germline CDR1 and CDR2 sequences are SGHTA and FQGNSA. The CDR3 spans 16 residues. Trimming at V came to 1 base and at J to 1 base, leaving 4 bases not matched to a gene.

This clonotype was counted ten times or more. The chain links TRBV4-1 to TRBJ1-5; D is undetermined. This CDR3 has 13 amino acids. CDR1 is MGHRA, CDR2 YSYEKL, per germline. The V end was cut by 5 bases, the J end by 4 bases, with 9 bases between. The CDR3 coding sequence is TGCGCCAGCAGCGCCCAGAGGAATCAGCCCCAGCATTTT. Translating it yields CASSAQRNQPQHF.

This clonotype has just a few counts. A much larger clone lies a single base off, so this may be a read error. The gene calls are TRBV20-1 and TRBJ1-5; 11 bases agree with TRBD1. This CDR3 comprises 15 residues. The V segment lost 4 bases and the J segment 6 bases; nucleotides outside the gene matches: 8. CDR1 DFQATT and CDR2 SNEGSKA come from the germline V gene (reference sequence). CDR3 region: CSAKGGQGARQPQHF. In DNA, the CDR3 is TGCAGTGCTAAGGGAGGACAGGGGGCTCGTCAGCCCCAGCATTTT.

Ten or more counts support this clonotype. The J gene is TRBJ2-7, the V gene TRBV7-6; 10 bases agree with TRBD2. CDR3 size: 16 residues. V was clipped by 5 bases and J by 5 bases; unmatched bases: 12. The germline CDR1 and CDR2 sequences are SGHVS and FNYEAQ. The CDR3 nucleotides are TGTGCCAGCAGCGGGGGGGCCGCTAGCGGGAGAGACGAGCAGTACTTC. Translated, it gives CASSGGAASGRDEQYF. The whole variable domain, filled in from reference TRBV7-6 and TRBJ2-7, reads GAGVSQSPRYKVTKRGQDVALRCDPISGHVSLYWYRQALGQGPEFLTYFNYEAQQDKSGLPNDRFSAERPEGSISTLTIQRTEQRDSAMYRCASSGGAASGRDEQYFGPGTRLTVT.

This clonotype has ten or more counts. The CDR3 sequence: CASSPSWVLNEKLFF. Here the CDR3 DNA reads TGTGCCAGCAGTCCTTCCTGGGTCCTAAATGAAAAACTGTTTTTT. This chain uses TRBV6-1 with TRBJ1-4; no clear D gene. Germline-derived CDR1 and CDR2 are MNHNS and SASEGT. CDR3 size: 15 residues. V dropped 5 bases and J dropped 5 bases, with 15 bases sitting between them.

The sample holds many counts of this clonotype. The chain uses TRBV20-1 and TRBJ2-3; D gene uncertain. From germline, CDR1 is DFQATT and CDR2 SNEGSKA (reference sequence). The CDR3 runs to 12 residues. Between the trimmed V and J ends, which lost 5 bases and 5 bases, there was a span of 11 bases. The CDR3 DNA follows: TGCAGTGCTCCCTCTAGGTTAGATACGCAGTATTTT. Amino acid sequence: CSAPSRLDTQYF.

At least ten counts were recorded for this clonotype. CDR3 sequence: CASSDPSRYQETQYF. The CDR3 bases are TGTGCCAGCAGTGATCCCTCTCGGTACCAAGAGACCCAGTACTTC. The V and J genes are TRBV6-1 and TRBJ2-5, with no clear D. The germline V and J ends were trimmed by 3 bases and 0 bases, with 11 bases remaining between them. Germline V gives CDR1 MNHNS, CDR2 SASEGT. This CDR3 has 15 residues.

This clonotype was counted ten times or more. The CDR3 sequence is CASSYETSAPDTQYF. DNA for the CDR3: TGTGCCAGCAGTTACGAGACTAGCGCCCCAGATACGCAGTATTTT. V gene TRBV6-6 combines with J gene TRBJ2-3; 8 nucleotides align to TRBD2. V lost 2 bases and J lost 4; bases outside the gene matches: 5. Looked up from germline, CDR1 is MNHNY and CDR2 is SVGAGI (reference sequence). This CDR3 is built from 15 residues.

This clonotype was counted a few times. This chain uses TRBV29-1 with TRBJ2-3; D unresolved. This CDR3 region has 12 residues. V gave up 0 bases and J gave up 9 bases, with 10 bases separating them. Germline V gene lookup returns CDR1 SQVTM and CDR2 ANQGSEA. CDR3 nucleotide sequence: TGCAGCGTTGAAGACAACGGGTACACGCAGTATTTT. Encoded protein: CSVEDNGYTQYF.

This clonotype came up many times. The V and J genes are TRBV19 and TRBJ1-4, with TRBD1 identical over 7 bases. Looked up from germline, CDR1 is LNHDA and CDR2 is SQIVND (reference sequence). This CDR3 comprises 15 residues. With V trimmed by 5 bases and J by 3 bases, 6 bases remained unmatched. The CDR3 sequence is CASSAQGRANEKLFF. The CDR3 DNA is TGTGCCAGTAGTGCACAGGGGCGTGCTAATGAAAAACTGTTTTTT.

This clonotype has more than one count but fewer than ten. This chain's CDR3 is CASSLRLAQNTDTQYF. CDR3 in DNA: TGTGCCAGCAGTCTCCGACTAGCTCAGAACACAGATACGCAGTATTTT. The rearrangement uses TRBV12-3 or TRBV12-4 and TRBJ2-3, with TRBD2 matching over 7 bases. The ends lost 5 bases at V and 2 bases at J; junction bases unmatched: 10. This CDR3 has 16 amino acids.

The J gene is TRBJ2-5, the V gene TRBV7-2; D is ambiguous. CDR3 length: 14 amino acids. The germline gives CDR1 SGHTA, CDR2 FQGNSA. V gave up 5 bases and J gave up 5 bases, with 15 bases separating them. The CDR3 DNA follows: TGTGCCAGCAGCCGAGACTCCCTGGGGGAGACCCAGTACTTC. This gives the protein CASSRDSLGETQYF.

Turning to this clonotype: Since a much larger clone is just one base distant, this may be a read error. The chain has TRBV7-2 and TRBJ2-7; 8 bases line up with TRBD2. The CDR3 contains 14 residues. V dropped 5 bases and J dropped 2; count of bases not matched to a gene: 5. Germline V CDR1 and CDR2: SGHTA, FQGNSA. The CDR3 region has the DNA TGTGCCAGCAGCACAACAGCGGGGGCCTACGAGCAGTACTTC. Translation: CASSTTAGAYEQYF.

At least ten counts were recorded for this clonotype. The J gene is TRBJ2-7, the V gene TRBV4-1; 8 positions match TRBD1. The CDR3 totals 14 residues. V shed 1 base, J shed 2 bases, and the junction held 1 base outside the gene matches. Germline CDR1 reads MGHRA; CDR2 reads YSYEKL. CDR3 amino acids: CASSQVTGAYEQYF. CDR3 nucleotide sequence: TGCGCCAGCAGCCAAGTGACAGGGGCCTACGAGCAGTACTTC.

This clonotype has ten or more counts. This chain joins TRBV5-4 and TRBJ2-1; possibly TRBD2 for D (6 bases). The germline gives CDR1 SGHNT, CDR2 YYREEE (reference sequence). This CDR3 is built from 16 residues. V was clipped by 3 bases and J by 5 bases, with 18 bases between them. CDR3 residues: CASSSVGGLLNNEQFF. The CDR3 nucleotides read TGTGCCAGCAGCTCCGTCGGGGGTCTACTAAACAATGAGCAGTTCTTC.

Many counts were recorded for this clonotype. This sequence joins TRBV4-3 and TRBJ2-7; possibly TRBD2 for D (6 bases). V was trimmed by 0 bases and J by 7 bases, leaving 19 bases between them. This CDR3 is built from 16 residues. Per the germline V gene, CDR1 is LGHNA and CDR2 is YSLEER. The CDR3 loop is CASSQDLREDRNEQYF. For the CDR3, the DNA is TGCGCCAGCAGCCAAGATTTGCGGGAAGATCGTAATGAGCAGTACTTC.

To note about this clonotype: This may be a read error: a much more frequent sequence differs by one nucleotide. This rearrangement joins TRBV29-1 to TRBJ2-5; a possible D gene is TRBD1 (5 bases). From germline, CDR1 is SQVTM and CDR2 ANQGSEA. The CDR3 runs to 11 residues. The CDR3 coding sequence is TGCAGCGTGGGCAGGGAAGAGGCCCAGTACTTC. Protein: CSVGREEAQYF. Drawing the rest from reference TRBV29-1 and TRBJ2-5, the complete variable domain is SAVISQKPSRDICQRGTSLTIQCQVDSQVTMMFWYRQQPGQSLTLIATANQGSEATYESGFVIDKFPISRPNLTFSTLTVSNMSPEDSSIYLCSVGREEAQYFGPGTRLLVL.

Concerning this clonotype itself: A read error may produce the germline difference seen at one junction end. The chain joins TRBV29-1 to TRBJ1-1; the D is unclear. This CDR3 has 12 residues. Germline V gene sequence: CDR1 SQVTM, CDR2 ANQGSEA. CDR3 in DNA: TGCAGGGTTGGTACACGGAACACTGAAGCTTTCTTT. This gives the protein CRVGTRNTEAFF.

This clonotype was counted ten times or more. The CDR3 region has the DNA TGTGCCAGCAGTACCGGGCCAGTAAATAGGGGGAACACTGAAGCTTTCTTT. Its protein is CASSTGPVNRGNTEAFF. The chain employs TRBV6-1 and TRBJ1-1; TRBD1 is a possible D gene (5 bases). The CDR3 is made up of 17 amino acids. Looked up from germline, CDR1 is MNHNS and CDR2 is SASEGT. With 5 bases removed from V and 1 base from J, the gap between germline ends came to 20 bases.

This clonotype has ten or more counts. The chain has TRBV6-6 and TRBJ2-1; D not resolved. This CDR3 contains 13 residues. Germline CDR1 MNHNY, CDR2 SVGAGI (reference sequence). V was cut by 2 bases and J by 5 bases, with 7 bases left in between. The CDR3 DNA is TGTGCCAGCAGTTACAGGCCTGACAATGAGCAGTTCTTC. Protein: CASSYRPDNEQFF.

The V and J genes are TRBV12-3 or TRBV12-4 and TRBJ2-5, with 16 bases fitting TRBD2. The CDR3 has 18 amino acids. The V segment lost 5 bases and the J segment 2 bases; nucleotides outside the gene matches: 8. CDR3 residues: CASSRGTSGRVLQETQYF. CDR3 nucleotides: TGTGCCAGCAGTCGCGGGACTAGCGGGAGGGTACTTCAAGAGACCCAGTACTTC.

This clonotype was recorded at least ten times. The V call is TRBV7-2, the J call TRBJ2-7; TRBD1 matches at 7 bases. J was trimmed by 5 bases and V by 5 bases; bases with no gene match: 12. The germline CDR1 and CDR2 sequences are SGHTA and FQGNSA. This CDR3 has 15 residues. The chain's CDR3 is CASSLPTGPHNEQYF. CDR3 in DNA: TGTGCCAGCAGCCTCCCGACAGGGCCCCATAACGAGCAGTACTTC.

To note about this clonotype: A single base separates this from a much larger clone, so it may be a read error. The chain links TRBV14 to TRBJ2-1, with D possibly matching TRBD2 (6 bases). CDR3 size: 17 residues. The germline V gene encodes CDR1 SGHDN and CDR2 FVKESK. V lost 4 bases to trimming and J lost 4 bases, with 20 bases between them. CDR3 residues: CASSPQPGGPMYNEQFF. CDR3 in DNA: TGTGCCAGCAGCCCCCAACCCGGAGGGCCAATGTACAATGAGCAGTTCTTC.